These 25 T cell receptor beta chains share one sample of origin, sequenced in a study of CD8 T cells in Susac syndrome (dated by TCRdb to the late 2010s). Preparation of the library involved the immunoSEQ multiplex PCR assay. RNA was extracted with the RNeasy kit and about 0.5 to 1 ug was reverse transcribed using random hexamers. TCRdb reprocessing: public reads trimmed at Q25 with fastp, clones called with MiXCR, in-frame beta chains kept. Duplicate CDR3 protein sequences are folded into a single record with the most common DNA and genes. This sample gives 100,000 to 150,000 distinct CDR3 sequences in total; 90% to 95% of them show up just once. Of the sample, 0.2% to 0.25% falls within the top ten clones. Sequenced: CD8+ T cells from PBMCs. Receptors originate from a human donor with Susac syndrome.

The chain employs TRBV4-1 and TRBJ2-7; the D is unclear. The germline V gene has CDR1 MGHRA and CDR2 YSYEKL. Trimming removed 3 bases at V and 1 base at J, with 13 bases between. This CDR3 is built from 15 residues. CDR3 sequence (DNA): TGCGCCAGCAGCCAGATGATCACTCGTTCCTACGAGCAGTACTTC. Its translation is CASSQMITRSYEQYF.

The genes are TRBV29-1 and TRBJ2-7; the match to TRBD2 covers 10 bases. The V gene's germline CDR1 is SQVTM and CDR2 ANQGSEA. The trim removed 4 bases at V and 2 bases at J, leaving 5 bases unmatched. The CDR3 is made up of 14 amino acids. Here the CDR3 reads CSVGASGGPYEQYF. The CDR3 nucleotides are TGCAGCGTTGGAGCTAGCGGGGGCCCCTACGAGCAGTACTTC.

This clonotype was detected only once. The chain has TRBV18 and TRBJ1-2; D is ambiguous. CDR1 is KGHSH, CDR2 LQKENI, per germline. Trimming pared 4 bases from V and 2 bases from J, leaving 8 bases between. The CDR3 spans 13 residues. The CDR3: CASSLVRNYGYTF. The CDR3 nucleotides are TGTGCCAGCTCACTCGTCAGAAACTATGGCTACACCTTC.

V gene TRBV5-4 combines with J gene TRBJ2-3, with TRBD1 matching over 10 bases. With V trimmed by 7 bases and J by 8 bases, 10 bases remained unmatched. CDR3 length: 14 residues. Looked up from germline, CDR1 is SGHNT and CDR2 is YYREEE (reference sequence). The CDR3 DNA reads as TGTGCCAGCCAGACAGGGGGCGAGAGGGTTACGCAGTATTTT. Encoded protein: CASQTGGERVTQYF.

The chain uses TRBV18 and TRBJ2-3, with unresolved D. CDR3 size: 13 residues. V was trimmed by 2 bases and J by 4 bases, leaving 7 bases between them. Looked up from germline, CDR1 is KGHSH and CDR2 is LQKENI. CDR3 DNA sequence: TGTGCCAGCTCACCATGGGCTGCAGATACGCAGTATTTT. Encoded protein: CASSPWAADTQYF.

This CDR3 is CASRARDDFMGRNSNQPQHF. CDR3 nucleotide sequence: TGTGCCAGCAGAGCTAGGGACGATTTCATGGGGAGAAATAGCAATCAGCCCCAGCATTTT. The chain has TRBV11-1 and TRBJ1-5, with D perhaps TRBD1 (5 bases). This CDR3 has 20 residues. Germline assignment: CDR1 SGHAT and CDR2 FQDESV (reference sequence). V gave up 6 bases and J gave up 0 bases, with 27 bases separating them.

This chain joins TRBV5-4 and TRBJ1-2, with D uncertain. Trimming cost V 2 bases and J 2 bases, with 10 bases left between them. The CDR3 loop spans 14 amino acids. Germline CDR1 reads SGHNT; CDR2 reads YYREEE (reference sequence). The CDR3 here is CASSFPTENYGYTF. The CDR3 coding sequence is TGTGCCAGCAGCTTTCCCACAGAGAACTATGGCTACACCTTC.

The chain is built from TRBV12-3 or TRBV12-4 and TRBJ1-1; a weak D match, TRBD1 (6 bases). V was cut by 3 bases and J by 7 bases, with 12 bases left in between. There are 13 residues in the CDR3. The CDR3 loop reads CASSFQGPGEAFF. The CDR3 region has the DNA TGTGCCAGCAGTTTCCAGGGGCCGGGTGAAGCTTTCTTT.

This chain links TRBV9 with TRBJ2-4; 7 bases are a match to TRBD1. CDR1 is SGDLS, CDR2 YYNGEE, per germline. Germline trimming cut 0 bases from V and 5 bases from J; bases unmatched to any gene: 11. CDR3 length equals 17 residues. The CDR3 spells CASSVGDKGAVENIQYF. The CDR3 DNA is TGTGCCAGCAGCGTAGGGGACAAGGGGGCGGTGGAAAACATTCAGTACTTC. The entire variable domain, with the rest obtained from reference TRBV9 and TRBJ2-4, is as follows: DSGVTQTPKHLITATGQRVTLRCSPRSGDLSVYWYQQSLDQGLQFLIQYYNGEERAKGNILERFSAQQFPDLHSELNLSSLELGDSALYFCASSVGDKGAVENIQYFGAGTRLSVL.

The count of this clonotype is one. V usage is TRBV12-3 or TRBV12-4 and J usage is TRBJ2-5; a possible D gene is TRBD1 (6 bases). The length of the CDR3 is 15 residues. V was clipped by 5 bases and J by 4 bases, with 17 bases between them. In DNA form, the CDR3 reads TGTGCCAGCAGTCCCTGGGACAAGGGACGAGAGACCCAGTACTTC. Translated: CASSPWDKGRETQYF.

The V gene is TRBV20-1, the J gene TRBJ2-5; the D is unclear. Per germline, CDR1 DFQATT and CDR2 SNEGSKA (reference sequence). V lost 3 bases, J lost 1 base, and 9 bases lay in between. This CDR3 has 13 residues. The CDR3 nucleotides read TGCAGTGCTAGGCAGGATATCCAAGAGACCCAGTACTTC. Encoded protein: CSARQDIQETQYF.

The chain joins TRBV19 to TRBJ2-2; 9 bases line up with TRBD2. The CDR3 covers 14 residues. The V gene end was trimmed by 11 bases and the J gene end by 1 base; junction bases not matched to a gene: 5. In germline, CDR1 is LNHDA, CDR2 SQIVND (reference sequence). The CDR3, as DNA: TGTGCCTGCCGACTAGCGGAGAACACCGGGGAGCTGTTTTTT. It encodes CACRLAENTGELFF.

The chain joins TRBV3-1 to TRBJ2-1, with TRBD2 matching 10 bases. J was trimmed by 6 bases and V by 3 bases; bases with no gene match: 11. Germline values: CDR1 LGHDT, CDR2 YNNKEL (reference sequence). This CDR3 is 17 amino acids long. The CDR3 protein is CASSHGLAGELRNEQFF. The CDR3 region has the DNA TGTGCCAGCAGCCATGGGCTAGCGGGGGAGCTACGCAATGAGCAGTTCTTC.

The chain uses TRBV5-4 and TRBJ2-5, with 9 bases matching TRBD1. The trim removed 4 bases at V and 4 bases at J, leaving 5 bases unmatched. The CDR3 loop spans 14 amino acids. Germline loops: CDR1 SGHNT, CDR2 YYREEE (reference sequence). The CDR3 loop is CASSPGTGRETQYF. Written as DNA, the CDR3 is TGTGCCAGCAGCCCGGGGACAGGGAGAGAGACCCAGTACTTC.

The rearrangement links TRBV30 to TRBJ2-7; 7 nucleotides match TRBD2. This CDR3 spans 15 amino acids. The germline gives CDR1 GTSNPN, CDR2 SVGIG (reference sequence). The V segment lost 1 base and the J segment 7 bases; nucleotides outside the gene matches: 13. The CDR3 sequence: CAWSGEGRWEGEQYF. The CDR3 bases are TGTGCCTGGAGTGGAGAGGGCAGGTGGGAGGGGGAGCAGTACTTC.

CDR3 residues: CASSPLGGTGELFF. In DNA form, the CDR3 reads TGTGCCAGCAGCCCGTTGGGGGGTACCGGGGAGCTGTTTTTT. The chain recombines TRBV6-5 with TRBJ2-2; perhaps TRBD2 as D (6 bases). The ends were cut back, 6 bases at V and 5 bases at J, with 13 bases in the middle. The CDR3 loop spans 14 amino acids. Germline assignment: CDR1 MNHEY and CDR2 SVGAGI.

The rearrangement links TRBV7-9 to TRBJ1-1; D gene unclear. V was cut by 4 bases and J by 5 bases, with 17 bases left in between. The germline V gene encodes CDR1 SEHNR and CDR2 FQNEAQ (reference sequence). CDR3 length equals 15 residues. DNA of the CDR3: TGTGCCAGCAGCTCCGGAACAAGTCCTTATACTGAAGCTTTCTTT. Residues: CASSSGTSPYTEAFF.

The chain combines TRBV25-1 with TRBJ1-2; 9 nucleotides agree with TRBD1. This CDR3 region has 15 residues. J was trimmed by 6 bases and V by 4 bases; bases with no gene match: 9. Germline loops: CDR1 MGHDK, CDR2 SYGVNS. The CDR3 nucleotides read TGTGCCAGCAGTGGGCTACAGGGGGCGAAGAATGGCTACACCTTC. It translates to CASSGLQGAKNGYTF.

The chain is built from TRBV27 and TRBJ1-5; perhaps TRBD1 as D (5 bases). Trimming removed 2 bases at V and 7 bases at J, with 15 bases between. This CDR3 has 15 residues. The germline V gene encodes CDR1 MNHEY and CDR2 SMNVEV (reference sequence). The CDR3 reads CASSLVGGAWQPQHF. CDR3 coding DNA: TGTGCCAGCAGTTTAGTTGGAGGGGCATGGCAGCCCCAGCATTTT.

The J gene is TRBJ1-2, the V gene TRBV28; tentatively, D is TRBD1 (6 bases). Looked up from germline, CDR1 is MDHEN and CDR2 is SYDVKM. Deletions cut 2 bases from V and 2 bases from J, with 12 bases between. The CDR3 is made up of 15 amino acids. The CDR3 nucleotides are TGTGCCAGCAGTTTAACGATTGGACAGAACTATGGCTACACCTTC. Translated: CASSLTIGQNYGYTF.

This CDR3 is CASSLDPELNSPLHF. The CDR3 DNA sequence: TGTGCCAGCAGTTTAGATCCCGAATTAAATTCACCCCTCCACTTT. The chain employs TRBV6-5 and TRBJ1-6, with D unresolved. Germline V gene sequence: CDR1 MNHEY, CDR2 SVGAGI. The CDR3 is made up of 15 amino acids. V was trimmed by 4 bases and J by 7 bases, leaving 14 bases between them.

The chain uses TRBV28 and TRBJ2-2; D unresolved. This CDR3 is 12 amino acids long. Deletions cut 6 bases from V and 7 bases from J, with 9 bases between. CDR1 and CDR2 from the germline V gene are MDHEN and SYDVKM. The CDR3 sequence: CASRETGGELFF. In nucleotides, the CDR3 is TGTGCCAGCAGGGAGACTGGCGGGGAGCTGTTTTTT.

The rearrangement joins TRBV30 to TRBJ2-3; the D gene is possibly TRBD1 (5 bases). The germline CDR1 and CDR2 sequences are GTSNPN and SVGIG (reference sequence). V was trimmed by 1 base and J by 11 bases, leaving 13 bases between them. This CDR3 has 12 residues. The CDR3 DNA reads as TGTGCCTGGAGTGGGTTGGAAGGGGAGCAGTATTTT. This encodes CAWSGLEGEQYF.

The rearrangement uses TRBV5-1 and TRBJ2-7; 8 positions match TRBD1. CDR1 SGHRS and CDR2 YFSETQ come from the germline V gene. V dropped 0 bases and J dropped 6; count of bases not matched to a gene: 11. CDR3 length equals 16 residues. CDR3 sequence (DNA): TGCGCCAGCAGCTTGGTGTGGGACAGGCCCCTTGGCGAGCAGTACTTC. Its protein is CASSLVWDRPLGEQYF.

In nucleotides, the CDR3 is TGTGCCAGCAGTTCTACAGGGGTCTCTGAAGCTTTCTTT. This gives the protein CASSSTGVSEAFF. V and J are TRBV27 and TRBJ1-1; 7 nucleotides line up with TRBD1. The CDR3 loop spans 13 amino acids. V lost 4 bases to trimming and J lost 6 bases; unmatched junction nucleotides: 5. Germline V lookup: CDR1 MNHEY, CDR2 SMNVEV (reference sequence).